The next 30 T cell receptor beta chains were all read from a single sample in a study of T cell repertoires in aging, cancer and after chemotherapy. Multiplex touch-down PCR with TRB-A/B primers amplified rearranged V-D-J TRB sequences. TCRdb called the multiplex PCR reads again in MiXCR, with one record for every CDR3 protein. The data contain about 13,000 distinct CDR3 sequences, approximately 24% of them singletons. TCR beta rearrangements were amplified from peripheral blood genomic DNA. Sequencing used blood. These receptors were taken from a human donor in good health.

The V call is TRBV27, the J call TRBJ1-2, with D perhaps matching TRBD1 (5 bases). The CDR3 runs 15 residues. Germline CDR1 reads MNHEY; CDR2 reads SMNVEV (reference sequence). Trimming removed 2 bases at V and 0 bases at J, with 10 bases between. The CDR3 coding sequence is TGTGCCAGCAGTTTAGGGACGGGCTCTAACTATGGCTACACCTTC. Translation: CASSLGTGSNYGYTF.

The CDR3 DNA reads TGCGCCAGCAGTGAGTCGAGTGGCGGCGAGACCCAGTACTTC. Translation gives CASSESSGGETQYF. This chain uses TRBV10-1 with TRBJ2-5; D gene uncertain. With 0 bases removed from V and 5 bases from J, the gap between germline ends came to 10 bases. Germline loops: CDR1 WNHNN, CDR2 SYGVQD (reference sequence). CDR3 size: 14 residues.

The rearrangement links TRBV18 to TRBJ2-5; weak D call: TRBD2 (6 bases). V lost 4 bases and J lost 2, with 11 bases in between. This CDR3 region has 14 residues. CDR1 is KGHSH, CDR2 LQKENI, per germline. The DNA of the CDR3 is TGTGCCAGCTCACAAAGGACTACTCAAGAGACCCAGTACTTC. It codes for CASSQRTTQETQYF.

This clonotype has just a few counts. The chain joins TRBV6-2 or TRBV6-3 to TRBJ2-3; 14 bases map to TRBD2. This CDR3 is 21 amino acids long. With 4 bases clipped from V and 5 bases from J, the junction kept 20 bases outside the gene matches. Germline loops: CDR1 MNHEY, CDR2 SVGEGT. CDR3 sequence: CASSSLPTSGGAFGFGDTQYF. Here the CDR3 DNA reads TGTGCCAGCAGTTCCCTTCCGACTAGCGGGGGGGCATTTGGTTTCGGAGATACGCAGTATTTT.

In the case of this clonotype: A much larger clone differs by one base, so this may be a read error. The chain is built from TRBV29-1 and TRBJ2-5; TRBD1 agrees at 8 bases. The germline gives CDR1 SQVTM, CDR2 ANQGSEA. The ends lost 6 bases at V and 2 bases at J; junction bases unmatched: 8. This CDR3 is 14 amino acids long. The CDR3 reads CSVWGQVLQETQYF. The CDR3 DNA reads as TGCAGCGTATGGGGACAGGTCTTACAAGAGACCCAGTACTTC.

Judged by abundance, this clonotype is medium-sized. This sequence joins TRBV6-5 and TRBJ1-2; D is ambiguous. The V gene's germline CDR1 is MNHEY and CDR2 SVGAGI. The CDR3 runs 16 residues. V lost 0 bases, J lost 4 bases, and 15 bases lay in between. This chain's CDR3 is CASSYSTLDPFYGYTF. In nucleotides, the CDR3 is TGTGCCAGCAGTTACTCAACCCTGGATCCCTTCTATGGCTACACCTTC.

The chain recombines TRBV7-9 with TRBJ2-3; 12 bases fit TRBD2. The ends lost 3 bases at V and 1 base at J; junction bases unmatched: 8. This CDR3 comprises 18 residues. CDR1 and CDR2 (germline): SEHNR, FQNEAQ (reference sequence). CDR3 amino acids: CASSFGTASGGGTDTQYF. CDR3 nucleotide sequence: TGTGCCAGCAGCTTTGGAACGGCTAGCGGGGGGGGCACAGATACGCAGTATTTT.

This clonotype qualifies as medium-sized. CDR3 DNA: TGCAGTGCGGAACTTAACTATGGCTACACCTTC. Translating it yields CSAELNYGYTF. The chain has TRBV20-1 and TRBJ1-2, with no clear D. The V gene's germline CDR1 is DFQATT and CDR2 SNEGSKA (reference sequence). This CDR3 region has 11 residues. V was clipped by 6 bases and J by 1 base, with 6 bases between them.

This clonotype was recorded a few times. The chain couples TRBV12-3 or TRBV12-4 to TRBJ1-4; possible D gene TRBD1, 6 bases. V was clipped by 3 bases and J by 7 bases, with 12 bases between them. This CDR3 has 14 amino acids. In DNA form, the CDR3 reads TGTGCCAGCAGTTTTAGGGGGGGGGGTGAAAAACTGTTTTTT. This codes for CASSFRGGGEKLFF.

A note on this clonotype: At one end the junction does not follow the germline gene, possibly because of a read error. CDR3 bases: TGCGCCAGCAGCTTGGAGGGGCTATCGTATGGCTACACCTTC. Translated, it gives CASSLEGLSYGYTF. V gene TRBV5-6 combines with J gene TRBJ1-2, with D tentatively TRBD1 (5 bases). This CDR3 has 14 residues. Germline V gene lookup returns CDR1 SGHDT and CDR2 YYEEEE.

The chain has TRBV15 and TRBJ1-6; D unresolved. This CDR3 contains 12 residues. Germline CDR1 and CDR2: LNHNV and YYDKDF (reference sequence). The V gene lost 2 bases and the J gene lost 14 bases, with 10 bases spanning the gap. The CDR3 protein is CATSRTDGALHF. The CDR3 nucleotides read TGTGCCACCAGCAGAACCGACGGGGCCCTCCACTTT.

This clonotype was picked up one time. This may be a read error, as it is one base from a much larger clone. As DNA, the CDR3 is TGTGCCAGCAGCGCCTGGAGTACGCAGTATTTT. Translated, it gives CASSAWSTQYF. The chain recombines TRBV7-2 with TRBJ2-3; the D is unclear. Trimming stripped 5 bases from V and 8 bases from J, with 8 bases between. This CDR3 has 11 residues. Germline CDR1 is SGHTA and CDR2 is FQGNSA.

This clonotype was counted a few times. This chain links TRBV20-1 with TRBJ2-3; D possibly corresponds to TRBD2 (6 bases). Looked up from germline, CDR1 is DFQATT and CDR2 is SNEGSKA (reference sequence). The V gene lost 2 bases and the J gene lost 6 bases, with 9 bases spanning the gap. The CDR3 is made up of 12 amino acids. Here the CDR3 DNA reads TGCAGTGCTAGAACTGGGGGGGATACGCAGTATTTT. The encoded protein is CSARTGGDTQYF.

The chain combines TRBV13 with TRBJ1-6, with unresolved D. Trimming took off 4 bases at V and 4 bases at J, with 11 bases between the two ends. Germline V gene sequence: CDR1 PRHDT, CDR2 FYEKMQ (reference sequence). This CDR3 contains 15 residues. The CDR3 is CASSSLTDYNSPLHF. CDR3 nucleotides: TGTGCCAGCAGCTCCCTGACTGATTATAATTCACCCCTCCACTTT.

By frequency in the sample, this clonotype is medium-sized (0.01 to 0.1%). CDR3 nucleotide sequence: TGTGCCAGTAGTTCCCGGACAGACCACTACGAGCAGTACTTC. Translating it yields CASSSRTDHYEQYF. This sequence joins TRBV19 and TRBJ2-7, with D possibly being TRBD1 (6 bases). The CDR3 sequence is 14 residues long. V shed 5 bases and J shed 3 bases, with 14 bases lying between them. CDR1 and CDR2 (germline): LNHDA, SQIVND (reference sequence).

This clonotype was seen more than once but under ten times. The chain employs TRBV6-1 and TRBJ2-6; D perhaps matches TRBD2 (5 bases). The CDR3 is made up of 17 amino acids. Germline V CDR1 and CDR2: MNHNS, SASEGT. The V and J ends lost 1 base and 0 bases respectively, with 10 bases between them. CDR3 coding DNA: TGTGCCAGCAGTGAAGTGGTGGGGAGCTCTGGGGCCAACGTCCTGACTTTC. Amino acid sequence: CASSEVVGSSGANVLTF.

This clonotype was picked up a small number of times. The rearrangement joins TRBV6-1 to TRBJ1-1, with D possibly being TRBD1 (6 bases). The CDR3 has 13 residues. Per the germline V gene, CDR1 is MNHNS and CDR2 is SASEGT. The ends were cut back, 8 bases at V and 5 bases at J, with 15 bases in the middle. This CDR3 is CASPEDRGTEAFF. The CDR3, as DNA: TGTGCCAGCCCTGAGGACAGAGGGACTGAAGCTTTCTTT.

The rearrangement joins TRBV6-4 to TRBJ2-2; D unclear. With 8 bases removed from V and 1 base from J, the gap between germline ends came to 8 bases. This CDR3 comprises 13 residues. The germline gives CDR1 MRHNA, CDR2 SNTAGT. The CDR3: CASSSQNTGELFF. The CDR3 DNA sequence: TGTGCCAGCTCCAGTCAGAACACCGGGGAGCTGTTTTTT.

The chain is built from TRBV5-5 and TRBJ1-3; D possibly corresponds to TRBD1 (5 bases). Looked up from germline, CDR1 is SGHKS and CDR2 is YYEKEE (reference sequence). V lost 0 bases to trimming and J lost 4 bases, with 14 bases between them. CDR3 length: 16 amino acids. The CDR3 loop is CASSLAGQGTGNTIYF. Written as DNA, the CDR3 is TGTGCCAGCAGCTTGGCCGGGCAGGGAACGGGAAACACCATATATTTT. The complete variable domain, with remaining parts taken from reference TRBV5-5 and TRBJ1-3, reads DAGVTQSPTHLIKTRGQQVTLRCSPISGHKSVSWYQQVLGQGPQFIFQYYEKEERGRGNFPDRFSARQFPNYSSELNVNALLLGDSALYLCASSLAGQGTGNTIYFGEGSWLTVV.

This clonotype came up a few times. The V and J genes are TRBV12-3 or TRBV12-4 and TRBJ1-6; D perhaps matches TRBD1 (5 bases). This CDR3 region has 12 residues. Trimming took 8 bases from V and 7 from J, leaving 9 bases between them. CDR3 residues: CASRGPNSPLHF. The CDR3 region has the DNA TGTGCCAGCCGGGGACCAAATTCACCCCTCCACTTT.

The chain uses TRBV18 and TRBJ2-1; 8 bases are a match to TRBD1. Germline CDR1 is KGHSH and CDR2 is LQKENI. This CDR3 has 15 residues. J gave up 8 bases and V 8 bases, and 14 bases lay outside the gene matches. CDR3: CASTVTRSRGHEQFF. The CDR3 region has the DNA TGTGCCAGCACAGTCACCAGGTCCAGGGGGCATGAGCAGTTCTTC.

V gene TRBV29-1 combines with J gene TRBJ1-1; D is perhaps TRBD1 (6 bases). Germline-derived CDR1 and CDR2 are SQVTM and ANQGSEA. The germline V and J ends were trimmed by 7 bases and 0 bases, with 12 bases remaining between them. The CDR3 consists of 13 residues. The CDR3 DNA reads TGCAGCGCTGGAGGACAGCTGAACACTGAAGCTTTCTTT. This encodes CSAGGQLNTEAFF.

The chain is built from TRBV5-1 and TRBJ1-3; TRBD1 is a possible D gene (5 bases). The germline V and J ends were trimmed by 4 bases and 0 bases, with 14 bases remaining between them. Germline assignment: CDR1 SGHRS and CDR2 YFSETQ. The CDR3 totals 16 residues. The chain's CDR3 is CASSRTGGDSGNTIYF. DNA for the CDR3: TGCGCCAGCAGCAGAACAGGCGGTGACTCTGGAAACACCATATATTTT.

The V gene is TRBV7-2, the J gene TRBJ1-1; D not resolved. The CDR3 length is 14 residues. The germline V gene has CDR1 SGHTA and CDR2 FQGNSA. V was shortened by 2 bases and J by 4 bases, with 11 bases between the two germline ends. The CDR3 region is CASSLWGLGTEAFF. DNA of the CDR3: TGTGCCAGCAGCTTATGGGGTTTGGGCACTGAAGCTTTCTTT.

This clonotype qualifies as medium-sized. The chain uses TRBV29-1 and TRBJ2-3, with D unclear. V was cut by 4 bases and J by 4 bases, with 15 bases left in between. The CDR3 is 14 amino acids. The germline gives CDR1 SQVTM, CDR2 ANQGSEA. The CDR3 bases are TGCAGCGTTGTAGAACAGATCGACTCAGATACGCAGTATTTT. Protein: CSVVEQIDSDTQYF.

As regards this clonotype: Sequence at one end of the junction differs from germline and may be a read error. The V call is TRBV7-2, the J call TRBJ2-5; 10 bases match TRBD2. Germline CDR1 SGHTA, CDR2 FQGNSA. This CDR3 contains 15 residues. CDR3 in amino acids: CASSQERGGLETQYF. In nucleotides, the CDR3 is TGCGCCAGCAGCCAGGAGCGGGGGGGCCTAGAGACCCAGTACTTC.

This clonotype has only a few counts. The chain links TRBV7-3 to TRBJ2-1; 8 bases agree with TRBD2. This CDR3 comprises 14 residues. J was trimmed by 9 bases and V by 3 bases; bases with no gene match: 7. Germline values: CDR1 SGHTA, CDR2 FQGTGA. CDR3 sequence reads: CASSLRGAPSEQFF. The DNA for the CDR3 is TGTGCCAGCAGCTTGCGGGGGGCGCCCAGTGAGCAGTTCTTC.

Details on this clonotype: With a much larger clone just one base away, this may be a read error. The rearrangement joins TRBV19 to TRBJ1-3; 7 bases fit TRBD1. The CDR3 runs 15 residues. Germline V gene sequence: CDR1 LNHDA, CDR2 SQIVND (reference sequence). V was clipped by 6 bases and J by 6 bases; unmatched bases: 11. The CDR3 region has the DNA TGTGCCAGTAGAACCCGGACAGGTCCAACAAACACCATATATTTT. Encoded protein: CASRTRTGPTNTIYF.

This clonotype was seen only a few times. The V and J genes are TRBV6-1 and TRBJ2-5; 8 bases are shared with TRBD1. The germline CDR1 and CDR2 sequences are MNHNS and SASEGT. The CDR3 runs to 14 residues. V was pared by 5 bases and J by 2 bases, with 4 bases of the junction left unmatched. Here the CDR3 DNA reads TGTGCCAGCAGTCGGACAGGGCATCAAGAGACCCAGTACTTC. This codes for CASSRTGHQETQYF.

The chain is built from TRBV10-3 and TRBJ2-3; D is tentatively TRBD1 or TRBD2 (7 bases each). This CDR3 is built from 16 residues. Trimming took off 5 bases at V and 4 bases at J, with 19 bases between the two ends. Germline V lookup: CDR1 ENHRY, CDR2 SYGVKD. The CDR3 region has the DNA TGTGCCATCAGTACTCAGGGGGGGGCGTCGCCAGATACGCAGTATTTT. As protein: CAISTQGGASPDTQYF.